Each of the 17 T cell receptor beta chains below was sequenced from the same sample in a study of patients and donors after allogeneic stem cell transplantation. TCRdb used MiXCR to reprocess the RT-PCR reads, holding one entry per CDR3 protein. The sample includes about 410,000 distinct CDR3 sequences, about a sixth seen only once; the top ten take 6% to 8%. The source material was blood, either unsorted or a sorted T cell fraction (not recorded which). These receptors originate from a human donor who was either an allogeneic HSCT recipient or a stem cell or donor lymphocyte infusion donor (not recorded which). It is not recorded whose cells these are; they may come from a transplant donor.

Turning to this clonotype: A read error may explain this, as a much larger clone is one base away. The chain has TRBV6-2 or TRBV6-3 and TRBJ1-2; D is perhaps TRBD1 (5 bases). The ends were cut back, 4 bases at V and 4 bases at J, with 10 bases in the middle. The CDR3 consists of 13 residues. The germline gives CDR1 MNHEY, CDR2 SVGEGT. The CDR3 nucleotides are TGTGCCAGCAGTTTCAGACAGACCTATGGCTACACCTTC. Its protein is CASSFRQTYGYTF.

This clonotype was recorded a few times. CDR3 sequence reads: CASSYEWGFSNQPQHF. The CDR3 bases are TGTGCCAGCAGCTATGAGTGGGGATTTAGCAATCAGCCCCAGCATTTT. The chain has TRBV7-2 and TRBJ1-5; D unresolved. Per the germline V gene, CDR1 is SGHTA and CDR2 is FQGNSA. This CDR3 spans 16 amino acids. The V and J ends lost 4 bases and 0 bases respectively, with 13 bases between them.

This clonotype was seen more than once but under ten times. The chain is built from TRBV24-1 and TRBJ2-5; maybe TRBD1 (5 bases). Trimming stripped 1 base from V and 3 bases from J, with 8 bases between. CDR3 size: 14 residues. Germline CDR1 and CDR2: KGHDR and SFDVKD. This chain's CDR3 is CATSDFKDKETQYF. CDR3 in DNA: TGTGCCACCAGTGATTTCAAGGACAAAGAGACCCAGTACTTC.

This clonotype was counted at least ten times. The chain has TRBV4-1 and TRBJ1-5; D gene ambiguous. Germline CDR1 and CDR2: MGHRA and YSYEKL. The CDR3 has 14 residues. V was clipped by 1 base and J by 1 base, with 5 bases between them. In nucleotides, the CDR3 is TGCGCCAGCAGCCAAGTCTTCAGCAATCAGCCCCAGCATTTT. Its protein is CASSQVFSNQPQHF.

The rearrangement links TRBV9 to TRBJ2-1; 14 nucleotides align to TRBD2. V lost 0 bases to trimming and J lost 5 bases; unmatched junction nucleotides: 16. CDR3 length: 21 amino acids. Germline values: CDR1 SGDLS, CDR2 YYNGEE. This CDR3 is CASSVVATGTSGRNGDNEQFF. CDR3 coding DNA: TGTGCCAGCAGCGTAGTCGCTACCGGGACTAGCGGGAGAAATGGTGACAATGAGCAGTTCTTC.

This clonotype was observed a handful of times. The chain combines TRBV6-5 with TRBJ1-2; D gene ambiguous. The CDR3 contains 14 residues. Germline CDR1 MNHEY, CDR2 SVGAGI. V was trimmed by 0 bases and J by 6 bases, leaving 11 bases between them. The CDR3 here is CASSYSTRTHGYTF. In nucleotides, the CDR3 is TGTGCCAGCAGTTACTCCACGCGGACCCATGGCTACACCTTC.

This clonotype showed up just a few times. V is TRBV6-2 or TRBV6-3 and J is TRBJ2-1; no reliable D call. Germline values: CDR1 MNHEY, CDR2 SVGEGT. The CDR3 consists of 12 residues. V shed 0 bases and J shed 9 bases, with 6 bases lying between them. DNA of the CDR3: TGTGCCAGCAGTTACTCGGGTGTTGAGCAGTTCTTC. Its protein is CASSYSGVEQFF.

This clonotype was seen more than once but under ten times. The chain carries TRBV7-9 and TRBJ1-1; 8 nucleotides agree with TRBD1. The V gene end was trimmed by 4 bases and the J gene end by 1 base; junction bases not matched to a gene: 8. CDR1 and CDR2 from the germline V gene are SEHNR and FQNEAQ (reference sequence). The CDR3 runs to 16 residues. CDR3 sequence: CASSSRRTGPNTEAFF. CDR3 sequence (DNA): TGTGCCAGCAGCTCGAGGAGGACAGGGCCGAACACTGAAGCTTTCTTT.

V usage is TRBV5-1 and J usage is TRBJ2-2; the match to TRBD2 covers 10 bases. V lost 2 bases to trimming and J lost 5 bases; unmatched junction nucleotides: 6. Germline V CDR1 and CDR2: SGHRS, YFSETQ. This CDR3 region has 16 residues. The CDR3: CASSLSGGAWTGELFF. CDR3 bases: TGCGCCAGCAGCTTAAGCGGGGGGGCCTGGACCGGGGAGCTGTTTTTT.

A few counts support this clonotype. The chain joins TRBV12-5 to TRBJ1-1; 9 nucleotides agree with TRBD1. From germline, CDR1 is LGHNT and CDR2 FRNRAP. The CDR3 runs to 19 residues. The V segment lost 1 base and the J segment 5 bases; nucleotides outside the gene matches: 17. The CDR3 nucleotides are TGTGCTAGTGGTTTGGCCATTGGGACAGGGAGGGGTAGGGAAACTGAAGCTTTCTTT. It codes for CASGLAIGTGRGRETEAFF.

This clonotype has only a few counts. The CDR3 here is CSARFSGNTGELFF. The CDR3 DNA sequence: TGCAGTGCTAGATTTAGCGGGAACACCGGGGAGCTGTTTTTT. V gene TRBV20-1 combines with J gene TRBJ2-2, with a weak D call TRBD2 (6 bases). V was shortened by 2 bases and J by 1 base, with 8 bases between the two germline ends. Germline values: CDR1 DFQATT, CDR2 SNEGSKA (reference sequence). The CDR3 consists of 14 residues.

The genes are TRBV5-6 and TRBJ1-5; D perhaps matches TRBD1 (6 bases). V was pared by 4 bases and J by 5 bases, with 22 bases between. The CDR3 runs 17 residues. Per the germline V gene, CDR1 is SGHDT and CDR2 is YYEEEE. The CDR3 sequence is CASSASGGGVGDQPQHF. The CDR3 bases are TGTGCCAGCAGCGCAAGCGGGGGGGGCGTCGGGGATCAGCCCCAGCATTTT.

The chain recombines TRBV29-1 with TRBJ1-2; D ambiguous. The CDR3 totals 13 residues. Trimming stripped 5 bases from V and 1 base from J, with 11 bases between. Germline CDR1 reads SQVTM; CDR2 reads ANQGSEA. The CDR3 here is CSVRADLNYGYTF. CDR3 DNA sequence: TGCAGCGTTCGGGCAGATCTTAACTATGGCTACACCTTC.

This clonotype was seen a few times. This chain connects TRBV20-1 to TRBJ1-2, with 7 nucleotides matching TRBD1. With V trimmed by 3 bases and J by 7 bases, 14 bases remained unmatched. The CDR3 covers 15 residues. The germline CDR1 and CDR2 sequences are DFQATT and SNEGSKA (reference sequence). The CDR3 loop reads CSASCDREKVSGYTF. CDR3 sequence (DNA): TGCAGTGCTAGTTGCGACAGGGAGAAAGTCAGTGGCTACACCTTC.

The rearrangement links TRBV3-1 to TRBJ2-3; TRBD2 matches 7 bases. The CDR3 contains 15 residues. The ends lost 5 bases at V and 2 bases at J; junction bases unmatched: 7. Germline loops: CDR1 LGHDT, CDR2 YNNKEL (reference sequence). The CDR3 DNA follows: TGTGCCAGCAGCTCCAGCGGGACGGCCACAGATACGCAGTATTTT. The encoded protein is CASSSSGTATDTQYF.

The rearrangement joins TRBV3-1 to TRBJ1-2; D perhaps matches TRBD1 (5 bases). Germline assignment: CDR1 LGHDT and CDR2 YNNKEL (reference sequence). The CDR3 is 15 amino acids. The germline V and J ends were trimmed by 0 bases and 8 bases, with 16 bases remaining between them. The CDR3 protein is CASSQDGGTSRGYTF. CDR3 DNA: TGTGCCAGCAGCCAAGATGGGGGAACCAGCCGGGGCTACACCTTC. Full variable domain (outside the CDR3, taken from reference TRBV3-1 and TRBJ1-2): DTAVSQTPKYLVTQMGNDKSIKCEQNLGHDTMYWYKQDSKKFLKIMFSYNNKELIINETVPNRFSPKSPDKAHLNLHINSLELGDSAVYFCASSQDGGTSRGYTFGSGTRLTVV.

The chain carries TRBV29-1 and TRBJ1-6; D remains unclear. Trimming cost V 4 bases and J 10 bases, with 14 bases left between them. CDR1 and CDR2 from the germline V gene are SQVTM and ANQGSEA. The CDR3 is 13 amino acids. CDR3 protein: CSVASQAGSPLHF. The CDR3 coding sequence is TGCAGCGTTGCGAGCCAGGCGGGCTCACCCCTCCACTTT.